This entry features one T cell receptor beta chain sequence. What it recognizes is unknown. This sample stems from a study of OX40 agonist ivuxolimab in advanced cancers. Study background: Ivuxolimab, an agonistic anti-OX40 (CD134) antibody, was given to patients. The dose-escalation cohort was approximately 80% male, with a mean age of about 58 years, ranging about 23 to 79.

The trim removed 4 bases at V and 2 bases at J, leaving 2 bases unmatched. The CDR3 is made up of 15 amino acids. Germline CDR1 reads LGHNA; CDR2 reads YNFKEQ. The table came from immunoSEQ multiplex PCR; TCRdb's copy has only in-frame clones and leaves some out. Here the sample spans around 20,000 clones, about 79% being singletons. Overall study results and limits: Both blood CD4+ and CD8+ T cells showed clonal growth by week 6 at 0.1 to 3.0 mg/kg. Relative to CD4+, CD8+ T cells held more expanded clones on average.

The sequenced sample was CD4+ or CD8+ T cells sorted from blood, obtained in a trial of the OX40 agonist ivuxolimab. This rearrangement joins TRBV4-2 to TRBJ2-7; 13 nucleotides align to TRBD2. This TCR derives from an adult with an advanced solid tumor such as melanoma, head and neck, liver or kidney cancer. CDR3 DNA sequence: TGTGCCAGCAGCCCAGGACTAGCGGGAGCCTACGAGCAGTACTTC. This sequence encodes CASSPGLAGAYEQYF.